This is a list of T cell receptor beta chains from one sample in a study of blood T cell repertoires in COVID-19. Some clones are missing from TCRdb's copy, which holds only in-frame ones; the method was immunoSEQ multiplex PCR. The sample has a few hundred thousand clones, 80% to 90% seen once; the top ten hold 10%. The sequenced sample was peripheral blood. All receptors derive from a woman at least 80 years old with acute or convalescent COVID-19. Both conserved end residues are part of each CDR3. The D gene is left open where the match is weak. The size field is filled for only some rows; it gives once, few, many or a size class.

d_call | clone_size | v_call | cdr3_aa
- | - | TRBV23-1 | CASSQVPGRAPEAFF
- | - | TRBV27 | CASSLSKASATDTQYF
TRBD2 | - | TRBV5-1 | CASRSRGAGGIDTQYF
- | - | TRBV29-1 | CSVVQSGVGEKLFF
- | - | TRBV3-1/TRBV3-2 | CASSYDIDNEQFF
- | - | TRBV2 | CASSQTLTVNTEAFF
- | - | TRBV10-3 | CAISESGGDNSPLHF
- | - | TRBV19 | CASSSGLNNEKLFF
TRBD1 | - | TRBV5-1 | CASSPGDRAEAFF
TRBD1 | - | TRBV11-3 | CASSARTGRADTQYF
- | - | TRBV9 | CASSAGHQANTGELFF
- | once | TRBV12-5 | CASGLGRGWTTYEQYF
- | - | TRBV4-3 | CASSQELVGAENTEAFF
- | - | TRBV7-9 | CASSLASAGSISEQFF
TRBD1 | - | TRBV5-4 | CASSPGTGGSYNEQFF
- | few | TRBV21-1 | CASRSSFGQVRFSNQPQHF
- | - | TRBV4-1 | CASSRGQGPDEKLFF
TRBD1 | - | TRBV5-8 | CASSLGQGASFSYEQYF
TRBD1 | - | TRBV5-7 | CASSLGTGRRNTEAFF
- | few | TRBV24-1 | CATSDSTGTTEAFF
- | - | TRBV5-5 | CASSFDVIDGGNQPQHF